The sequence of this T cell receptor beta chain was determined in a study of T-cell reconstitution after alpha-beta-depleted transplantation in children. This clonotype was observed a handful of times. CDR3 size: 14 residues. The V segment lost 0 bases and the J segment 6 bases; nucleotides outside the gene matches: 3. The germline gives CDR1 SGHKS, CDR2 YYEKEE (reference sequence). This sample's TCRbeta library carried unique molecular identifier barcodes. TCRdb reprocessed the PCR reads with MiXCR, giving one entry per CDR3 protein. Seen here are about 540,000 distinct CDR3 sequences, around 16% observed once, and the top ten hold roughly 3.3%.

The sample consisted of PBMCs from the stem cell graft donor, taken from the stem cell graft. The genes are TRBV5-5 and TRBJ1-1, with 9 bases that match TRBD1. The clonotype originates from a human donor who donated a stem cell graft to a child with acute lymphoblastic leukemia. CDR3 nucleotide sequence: TGTGCCAGCAGCTTGGGACAGGGGGGCCCTGAAGCTTTCTTT. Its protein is CASSLGQGGPEAFF.